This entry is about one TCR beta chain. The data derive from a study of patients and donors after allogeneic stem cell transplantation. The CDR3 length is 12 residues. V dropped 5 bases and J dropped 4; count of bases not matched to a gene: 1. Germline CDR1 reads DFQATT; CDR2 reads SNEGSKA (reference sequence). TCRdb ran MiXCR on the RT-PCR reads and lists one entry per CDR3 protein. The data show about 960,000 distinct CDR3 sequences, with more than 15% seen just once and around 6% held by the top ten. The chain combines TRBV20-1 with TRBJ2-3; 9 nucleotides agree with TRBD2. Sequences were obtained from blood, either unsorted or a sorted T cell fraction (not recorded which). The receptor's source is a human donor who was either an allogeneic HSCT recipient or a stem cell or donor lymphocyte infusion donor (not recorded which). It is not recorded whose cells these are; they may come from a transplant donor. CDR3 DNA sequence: TGCAGTGCTGGCGGGGGGGCAGATACGCAGTATTTT. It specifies CSAGGGADTQYF.